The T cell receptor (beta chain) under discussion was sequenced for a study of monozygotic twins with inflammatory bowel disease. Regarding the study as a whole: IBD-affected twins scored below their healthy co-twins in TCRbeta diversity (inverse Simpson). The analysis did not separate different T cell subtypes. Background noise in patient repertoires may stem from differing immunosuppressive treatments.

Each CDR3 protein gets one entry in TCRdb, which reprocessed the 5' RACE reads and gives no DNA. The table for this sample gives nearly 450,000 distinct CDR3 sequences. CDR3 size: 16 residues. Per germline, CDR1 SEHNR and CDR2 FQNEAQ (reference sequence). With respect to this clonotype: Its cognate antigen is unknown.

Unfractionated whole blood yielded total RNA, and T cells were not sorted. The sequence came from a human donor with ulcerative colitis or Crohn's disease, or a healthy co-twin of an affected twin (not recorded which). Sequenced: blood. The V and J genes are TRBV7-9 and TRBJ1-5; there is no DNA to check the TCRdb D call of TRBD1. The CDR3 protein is CASSSRQGSNNQPQHF.